This passage covers 4 T cell receptor beta chains from one sample sequenced in a study of blood T cells in healthy people across ages. Then a second PCR, running about 7 to 11 cycles, was carried out with a sample-barcoded 5' primer and a J-beta primer mix. MiXCR, run by TCRdb on the 5' RACE reads, gives a single entry per CDR3 protein. This table holds 650,000 to 800,000 distinct CDR3 sequences, around 42% found once. Sequencing used blood. These receptors were taken from a man aged 55 to 69 in good health.

As regards this clonotype: A read error may explain this, as a much larger clone is one base away. The V gene is TRBV12-3 or TRBV12-4, the J gene TRBJ2-7; 7 bases match TRBD1. The CDR3 covers 14 residues. CDR3 sequence (DNA): TGTGCCGGCAGTTCCACAGGGGCGAACTACGAGCAGTACTTC. Amino acids: CAGSSTGANYEQYF.

V and J are TRBV5-1 and TRBJ2-7; 11 bases are shared with TRBD1. Germline V CDR1 and CDR2: SGHRS, YFSETQ. J lost 5 bases, V lost 0 bases, and 7 bases had no gene match. CDR3 length equals 16 residues. CDR3 residues: CASSLGTGGILDEQYF. In DNA, the CDR3 is TGCGCCAGCAGCTTGGGGACAGGGGGCATCCTTGACGAGCAGTACTTC. Full variable domain (rest looked up from reference TRBV5-1 and TRBJ2-7): KAGVTQTPRYLIKTRGQQVTLSCSPISGHRSVSWYQQTPGQGLQFLFEYFSETQRNKGNFPGRFSGRQFSNSRSEMNVSTLELGDSALYLCASSLGTGGILDEQYFGPGTRLTVT.

This CDR3 reads CASSQDGAGDLNEQFF. CDR3 coding DNA: TGCGCCAGCAGCCAAGATGGAGCGGGGGATCTCAATGAGCAGTTCTTC. The chain combines TRBV4-3 with TRBJ2-1; the match to TRBD2 covers 8 bases. The CDR3 totals 16 residues. With 0 bases clipped from V and 6 bases from J, the junction kept 7 bases outside the gene matches. Looked up from germline, CDR1 is LGHNA and CDR2 is YSLEER.

The V gene is TRBV30, the J gene TRBJ2-3; TRBD2 aligns across 11 bases. Looked up from germline, CDR1 is GTSNPN and CDR2 is SVGIG (reference sequence). V lost 2 bases to trimming and J lost 4 bases; unmatched junction nucleotides: 5. This CDR3 contains 15 residues. Here the CDR3 DNA reads TGTGCCTGGAGTCCTTTAGCGGGGGGGGCAGATACGCAGTATTTT. Translating gives CAWSPLAGGADTQYF.